What follows are 16 T cell receptor beta chains derived from one specimen sequenced in a study of control samples from healthy donors and cancer patients (dated by TCRdb to 2020 to 2021). The library was obtained by the immunoSEQ multiplex PCR assay. Entries here come from immuneACCESS through TCRdb and include only in-frame sequences with V and J called. Some clones fail to appear in such tables; in the studies checked, an unresolved V gene covers under half of the shortfall, and the cause of the remainder is unknown. This sample holds about 160,000 clones; nearly 96% were observed only once. The ten largest clones represent approximately 1% of the sample. Sequenced input: blood. All receptors come from a woman in her 30s in good health.

The chain employs TRBV7-8 and TRBJ2-6; TRBD1 agrees at 8 bases. The CDR3 totals 16 residues. Germline values: CDR1 SGHVS, CDR2 FQNEAQ. Trimming removed 4 bases from V and 2 bases from J; junction bases left unmatched: 4. The CDR3 spells CASSSLQGAGANVLTF. The CDR3 DNA is TGTGCCAGCAGCTCCCTACAGGGGGCTGGGGCCAACGTCCTGACTTTC.

On this clone: An end of the junction does not agree with germline; a read error may underlie this. The chain recombines TRBV4-1 with TRBJ2-1; 16 positions agree with TRBD2. The germline gives CDR1 MGHRA, CDR2 YSYEKL. The CDR3 loop spans 16 amino acids. CDR3 in amino acids: CASSQLTGTSGGERFF. CDR3 sequence (DNA): TGCGCCAGCAGCCAATTAACCGGGACTAGCGGGGGGGAGCGGTTCTTC.

This chain uses TRBV6-5 with TRBJ2-7, with D tentatively TRBD2 (6 bases). CDR3 length equals 13 residues. Germline assignment: CDR1 MNHEY and CDR2 SVGAGI. V lost 8 bases, J lost 5 bases, and 16 bases lay in between. CDR3 protein: CASGYTWGDEQYF. The CDR3 nucleotides read TGTGCCAGCGGCTATACGTGGGGGGACGAGCAGTACTTC.

The chain carries TRBV10-3 and TRBJ2-7; 8 bases match TRBD2. Germline CDR1 reads ENHRY; CDR2 reads SYGVKD. The V segment lost 0 bases and the J segment 3 bases; nucleotides outside the gene matches: 10. CDR3 size: 17 residues. The CDR3 sequence: CAISESKREGLSYEQYF. The CDR3 DNA is TGTGCCATCAGTGAGTCTAAACGGGAGGGCCTTAGCTACGAGCAGTACTTC.

The J gene is TRBJ2-7, the V gene TRBV12-5, with 9 bases matching TRBD1. Trimming at V came to 5 bases and at J to 3 bases, leaving 8 bases not matched to a gene. Germline CDR1 LGHNT, CDR2 FRNRAP. CDR3 length: 15 amino acids. CDR3 residues: CASGHRGPKFYEQYF. The CDR3 DNA is TGTGCTAGTGGTCACAGGGGGCCGAAGTTCTACGAGCAGTACTTC.

The chain links TRBV29-1 to TRBJ2-1; 12 nucleotides align to TRBD2. The CDR3 is 13 amino acids. Germline loops: CDR1 SQVTM, CDR2 ANQGSEA. V lost 4 bases and J lost 5; bases outside the gene matches: 0. For the CDR3, the DNA is TGCAGCGTTGGGACTAGCGGGGACAATGAGCAGTTCTTC. Its protein is CSVGTSGDNEQFF.

The chain has TRBV4-2 and TRBJ2-3; TRBD1 or TRBD2 may be the D gene (5 bases each). Germline CDR1 and CDR2: LGHNA and YNFKEQ. Trimming cost V 0 bases and J 0 bases, with 19 bases left between them. There are 19 residues in the CDR3. CDR3 residues: CASSQDLWGSGASTDTQYF. CDR3 DNA sequence: TGTGCCAGCAGCCAAGATCTCTGGGGGAGCGGAGCTAGCACAGATACGCAGTATTTT.

The chain links TRBV4-1 to TRBJ2-7; 15 bases match TRBD2. Germline trimming cut 1 base from V and 4 bases from J; bases unmatched to any gene: 5. Germline V gene lookup returns CDR1 MGHRA and CDR2 YSYEKL. This CDR3 is built from 17 residues. The CDR3 DNA is TGCGCCAGCAGCCAAGCCCCGGGACTAGCGGGAGGTTACGAGCAGTACTTC. Its protein is CASSQAPGLAGGYEQYF.

The chain employs TRBV15 and TRBJ1-2; possible D gene TRBD1, 6 bases. The CDR3 is made up of 13 amino acids. V was cut by 1 base and J by 8 bases, with 11 bases left in between. The germline V gene has CDR1 LNHNV and CDR2 YYDKDF (reference sequence). The CDR3 sequence: CATSRVRGLGYTF. Here the CDR3 DNA reads TGTGCCACCAGCAGAGTGCGGGGGCTGGGCTACACCTTC.

V usage is TRBV2 and J usage is TRBJ2-1; unclear D gene. Germline values: CDR1 SNHLY, CDR2 FYNNEI. The CDR3 spans 15 residues. V lost 0 bases to trimming and J lost 10 bases, with 16 bases between them. CDR3 in amino acids: CASSEAGTGRREQFF. CDR3 nucleotide sequence: TGTGCCAGCAGTGAAGCGGGAACCGGGCGGAGAGAGCAGTTCTTC.

The chain links TRBV6-2 or TRBV6-3 to TRBJ2-7, with no clear D. Germline V lookup: CDR1 MNHEY, CDR2 SVGEGT. V was clipped by 2 bases and J by 1 base, with 9 bases between them. The CDR3 has 14 residues. CDR3 amino acids: CASSYGETSYEQYF. CDR3 DNA sequence: TGTGCCAGCAGTTACGGGGAAACATCCTACGAGCAGTACTTC.

The chain carries TRBV10-1 and TRBJ2-3; D is unclear. V lost 0 bases, J lost 2 bases, and 9 bases lay in between. Germline values: CDR1 WNHNN, CDR2 SYGVQD (reference sequence). The CDR3 length is 15 residues. CDR3: CASSESDSYTDTQYF. CDR3 sequence (DNA): TGCGCCAGCAGTGAGTCCGACTCATACACAGATACGCAGTATTTT.

The chain uses TRBV7-2 and TRBJ2-5, with D possibly called TRBD1 or TRBD2 (6 bases each). Germline V lookup: CDR1 SGHTA, CDR2 FQGNSA. The CDR3 contains 14 residues. Trimming took 4 bases from V and 2 from J, leaving 11 bases between them. The DNA for the CDR3 is TGTGCCAGCAGCTGGGGGGCTCGGCAAGAGACCCAGTACTTC. This gives the protein CASSWGARQETQYF.

In its sample, this clone was seen once. The CDR3 sequence is CASSVAGSDTQYF. CDR3 coding DNA: TGTGCCAGCAGCGTAGCGGGGTCAGATACGCAGTATTTT. The J gene is TRBJ2-3, the V gene TRBV9; weak D call: TRBD2 (5 bases). Trimming pared 0 bases from V and 4 bases from J, leaving 6 bases between. Per the germline V gene, CDR1 is SGDLS and CDR2 is YYNGEE. The CDR3 spans 13 residues.

This chain uses TRBV6-2 or TRBV6-3 with TRBJ2-1, with 14 bases matching TRBD2. The germline CDR1 and CDR2 sequences are MNHEY and SVGEGT. The CDR3 covers 14 residues. The V and J ends lost 6 bases and 7 bases, in that order; junction bases with no gene match: 2. The CDR3 nucleotides are TGTGCCAGCAGCGGGACTAGCGGGAGAAATGAGCAGTTCTTC. Protein product: CASSGTSGRNEQFF.

This chain links TRBV4-1 with TRBJ2-1; 11 nucleotides line up with TRBD1. V shed 1 base and J 4 bases; nucleotides not matched to a gene: 9. CDR3 size: 18 residues. Germline CDR1 MGHRA, CDR2 YSYEKL. This CDR3 is CASSQGKDRGPLYNEQFF. The CDR3, as DNA: TGCGCCAGCAGCCAAGGAAAGGACAGGGGGCCATTGTACAATGAGCAGTTCTTC.